This section outlines one T cell receptor beta chain sequence together with its context. This sample was taken from a study of regulatory T cells in long-lasting Graves disease. Germline assignment: CDR1 MGHRA and CDR2 YSYEKL. The V end was cut by 4 bases, the J end by 6 bases, with 8 bases between. The CDR3 is made up of 12 amino acids. Arm-PCR of CDR3 regions and iRepertoire HTBI primers were the basis on which TCR beta libraries were built. MiXCR was run by TCRdb on the multiplex PCR reads, yielding one entry per CDR3 protein. Among about 220,000 distinct CDR3 sequences listed, roughly a fifth were seen once. The time point here: newly diagnosed GD, antithyroid drugs for less than 3 months. Scientists built the TCR library using RNA that was extracted from PBMCs. The sample was also reused in another study, on T cells in Graves' hyperthyroidism and ophthalmopathy. That paper notes: Hyperthyroidism in the patients, aged 18 to 65, was newly diagnosed and under 2 months in duration. The primer set for the first-round RT-PCR of the TCR CDR3 was HTBI.

The V gene is TRBV4-1, the J gene TRBJ2-3; no firm D call. The input for sequencing was peripheral blood mononuclear cells (PBMCs), taken at new diagnosis, from a patient treated with antithyroid drugs. The sequence came from a woman younger than 45 with Graves disease. The CDR3 sequence is CASSLPLDTQYF. The CDR3 DNA sequence: TGCGCCAGCAGCCTGCCTTTGGATACGCAGTATTTT.